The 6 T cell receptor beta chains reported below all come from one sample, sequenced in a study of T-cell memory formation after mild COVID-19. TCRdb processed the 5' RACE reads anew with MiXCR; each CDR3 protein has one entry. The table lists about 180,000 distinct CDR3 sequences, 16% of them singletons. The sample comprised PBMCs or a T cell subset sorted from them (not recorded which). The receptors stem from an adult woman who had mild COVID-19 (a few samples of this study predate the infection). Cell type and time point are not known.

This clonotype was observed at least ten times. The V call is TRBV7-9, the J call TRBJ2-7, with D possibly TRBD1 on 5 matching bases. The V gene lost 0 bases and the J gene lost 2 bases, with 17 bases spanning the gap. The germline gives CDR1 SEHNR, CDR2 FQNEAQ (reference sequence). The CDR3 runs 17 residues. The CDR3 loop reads CASSLAPRQSWAYEQYF. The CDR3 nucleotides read TGTGCCAGCAGCTTAGCCCCTCGACAGTCCTGGGCCTACGAGCAGTACTTC.

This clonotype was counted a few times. This CDR3 is CATSDLGAKGTDTQYF. CDR3 bases: TGTGCCACCAGTGATTTGGGGGCGAAGGGCACAGATACGCAGTATTTT. This chain joins TRBV24-1 and TRBJ2-3; tentatively, D is TRBD1 (5 bases). CDR3 length: 16 residues. From germline, CDR1 is KGHDR and CDR2 SFDVKD. V gave up 0 bases and J gave up 1 base, with 10 bases separating them.

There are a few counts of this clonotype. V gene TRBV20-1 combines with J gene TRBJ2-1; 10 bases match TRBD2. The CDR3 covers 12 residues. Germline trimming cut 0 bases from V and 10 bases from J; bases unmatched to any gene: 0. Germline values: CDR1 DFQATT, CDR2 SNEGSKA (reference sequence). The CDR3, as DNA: TGCAGTGCTAGAGATAGCGGGAGGGAGCAGTTCTTC. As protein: CSARDSGREQFF.

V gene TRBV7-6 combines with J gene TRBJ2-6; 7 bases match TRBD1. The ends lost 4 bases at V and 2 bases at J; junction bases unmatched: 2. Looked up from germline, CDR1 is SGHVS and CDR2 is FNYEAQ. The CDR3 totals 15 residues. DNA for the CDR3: TGTGCCAGCAGCTCGACAGGGACTGGGGCCAACGTCCTGACTTTC. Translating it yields CASSSTGTGANVLTF.

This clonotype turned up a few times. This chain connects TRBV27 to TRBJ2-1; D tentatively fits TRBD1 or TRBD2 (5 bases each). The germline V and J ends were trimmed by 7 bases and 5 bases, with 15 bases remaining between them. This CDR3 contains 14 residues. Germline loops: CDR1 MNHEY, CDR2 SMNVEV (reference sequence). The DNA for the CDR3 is TGTGCCAGCATTAGTCGGGACCGACACAATGAGCAGTTCTTC. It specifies CASISRDRHNEQFF.

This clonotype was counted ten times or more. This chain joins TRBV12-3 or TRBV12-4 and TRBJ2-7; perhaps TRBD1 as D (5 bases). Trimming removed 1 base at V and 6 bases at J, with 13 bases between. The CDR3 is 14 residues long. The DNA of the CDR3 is TGTGCCAGCAGTTTAGGACCTGGGGCTAGCGAGCAGTACTTC. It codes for CASSLGPGASEQYF.